This paragraph reports one T cell receptor beta chain. Its antigen is not known. Thymic samples were excised during corrective heart operations. The repertoire was sequenced with immunoSEQ multiplex PCR; TCRdb's copy has only in-frame clones and lacks some. The data show tens of thousands of clones, with 85% to 95% seen just once and 0.034% held by the top ten. Deletions cut 3 bases from V and 15 bases from J, with 12 bases between. Germline lookup yields CDR1 GTSNPN and CDR2 SVGIG (reference sequence). CDR3 length: 11 residues. This record belongs to a study of human thymus T cells. Study observations and caveats: Thymic and blood repertoires appeared to show biased V and J gene usage. Related research described strongly overlapping thymic repertoires in unrelated people.

This TCR was sampled from a girl under two years old with a congenital heart defect but otherwise immunologically healthy. The chain couples TRBV30 to TRBJ1-6; perhaps TRBD1 as D (5 bases). Material: thymus tissue. Written as DNA, the CDR3 is TGTGCCTGGAGCACCCGGGACGGCCTCCACTTT. This encodes CAWSTRDGLHF.